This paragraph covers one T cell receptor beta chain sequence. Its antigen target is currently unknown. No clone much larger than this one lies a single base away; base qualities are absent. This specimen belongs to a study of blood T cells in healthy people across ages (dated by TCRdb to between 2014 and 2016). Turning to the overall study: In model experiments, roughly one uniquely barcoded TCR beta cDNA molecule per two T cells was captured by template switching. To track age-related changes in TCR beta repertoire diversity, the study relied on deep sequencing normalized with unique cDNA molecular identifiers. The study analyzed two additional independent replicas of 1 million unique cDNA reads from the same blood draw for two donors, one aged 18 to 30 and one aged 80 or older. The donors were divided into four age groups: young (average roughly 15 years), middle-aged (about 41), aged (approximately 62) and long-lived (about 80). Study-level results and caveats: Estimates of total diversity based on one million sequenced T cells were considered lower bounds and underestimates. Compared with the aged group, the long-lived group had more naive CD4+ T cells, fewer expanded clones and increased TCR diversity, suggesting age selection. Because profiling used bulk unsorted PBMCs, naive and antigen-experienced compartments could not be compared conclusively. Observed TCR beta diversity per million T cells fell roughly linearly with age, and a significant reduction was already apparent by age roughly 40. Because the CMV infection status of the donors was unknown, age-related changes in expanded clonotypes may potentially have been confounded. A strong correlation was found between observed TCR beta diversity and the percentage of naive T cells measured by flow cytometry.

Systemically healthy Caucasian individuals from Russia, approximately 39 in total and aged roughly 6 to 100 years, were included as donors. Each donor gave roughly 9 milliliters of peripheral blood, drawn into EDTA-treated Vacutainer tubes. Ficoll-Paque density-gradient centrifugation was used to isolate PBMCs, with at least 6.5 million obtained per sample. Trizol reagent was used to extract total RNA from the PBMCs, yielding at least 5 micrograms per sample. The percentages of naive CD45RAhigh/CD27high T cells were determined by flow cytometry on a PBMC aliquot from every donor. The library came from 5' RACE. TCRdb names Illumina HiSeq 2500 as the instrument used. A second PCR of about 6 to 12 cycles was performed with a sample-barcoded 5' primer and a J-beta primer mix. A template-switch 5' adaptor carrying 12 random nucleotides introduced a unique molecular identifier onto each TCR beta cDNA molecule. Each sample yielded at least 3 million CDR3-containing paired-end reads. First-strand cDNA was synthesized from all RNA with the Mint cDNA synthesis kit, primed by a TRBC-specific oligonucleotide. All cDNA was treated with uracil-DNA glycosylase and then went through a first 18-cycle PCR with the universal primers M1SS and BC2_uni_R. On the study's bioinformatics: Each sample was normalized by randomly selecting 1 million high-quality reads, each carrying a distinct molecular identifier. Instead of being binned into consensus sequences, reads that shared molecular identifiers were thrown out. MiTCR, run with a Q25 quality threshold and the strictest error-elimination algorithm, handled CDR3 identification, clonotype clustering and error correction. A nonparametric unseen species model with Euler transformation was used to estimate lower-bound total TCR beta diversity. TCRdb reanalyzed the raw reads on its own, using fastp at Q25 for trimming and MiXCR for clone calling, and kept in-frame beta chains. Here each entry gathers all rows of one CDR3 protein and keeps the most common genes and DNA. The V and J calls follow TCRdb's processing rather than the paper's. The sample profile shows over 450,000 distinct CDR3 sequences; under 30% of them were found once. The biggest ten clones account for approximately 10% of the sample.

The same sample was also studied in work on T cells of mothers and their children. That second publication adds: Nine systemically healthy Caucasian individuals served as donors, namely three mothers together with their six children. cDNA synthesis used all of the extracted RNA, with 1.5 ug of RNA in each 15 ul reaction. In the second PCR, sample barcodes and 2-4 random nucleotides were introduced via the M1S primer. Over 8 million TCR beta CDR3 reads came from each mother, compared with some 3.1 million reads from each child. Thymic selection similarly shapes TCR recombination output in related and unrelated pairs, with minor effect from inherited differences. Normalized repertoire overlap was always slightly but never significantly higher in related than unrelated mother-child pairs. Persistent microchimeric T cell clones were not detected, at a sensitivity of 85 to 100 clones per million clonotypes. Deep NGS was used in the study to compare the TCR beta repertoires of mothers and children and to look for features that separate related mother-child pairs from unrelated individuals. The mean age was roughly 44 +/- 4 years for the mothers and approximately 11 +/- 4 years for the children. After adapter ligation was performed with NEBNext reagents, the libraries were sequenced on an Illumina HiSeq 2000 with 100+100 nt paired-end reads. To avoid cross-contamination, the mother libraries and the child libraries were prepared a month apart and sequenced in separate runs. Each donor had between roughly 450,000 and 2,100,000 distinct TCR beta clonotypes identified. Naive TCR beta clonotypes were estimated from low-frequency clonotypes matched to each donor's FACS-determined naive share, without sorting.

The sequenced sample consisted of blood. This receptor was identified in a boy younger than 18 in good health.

The nucleotides read TGTGCCAGCGGCAGCGGGGGAGCTTACAATGAGCAGTTCTTC. It translates to CASGSGGAYNEQFF. The chain links TRBV12-3 or TRBV12-4 with TRBJ2-1; TRBD2 fits 8 bases in the junction. V and J are trimmed by 8 bases and 4 bases, and the gene matches miss 7 bases of the junction. The CDR3 measures 14 amino acids from cysteine to phenylalanine. Just the 42-base CDR3 DNA is kept, in frame starting at base 1.